This T cell receptor (beta chain) was captured in a study of blood T cell repertoires in COVID-19. At the level of the study: Acute-phase and convalescent COVID-19 samples originated in the United States, Italy and Spain. T cells, B-cell-depleted T cells, or PBMCs supplied cDNA or gDNA.

The germline gives CDR1 LNHDA, CDR2 SQIVND (reference sequence). The CDR3 has 15 amino acids. Trimming cost V 5 bases and J 6 bases; bases outside gene matches: 9. Original analysis: The assay estimated nucleated cells by amplifying reference gene primers. Some clones are missing from TCRdb's copy, which holds only in-frame ones; the method was immunoSEQ multiplex PCR. D and trimming come from the DNA, and the V and J calls and clone size come from that table. The table shows some 400,000 clones, with more than 75% occurring only once. The sequencing sample was made of peripheral blood. This TCR was recovered from a human donor in a cohort sampled during active COVID-19. This chain connects TRBV19 to TRBJ1-2; 10 nucleotides line up with TRBD1. In DNA form, the CDR3 reads TGTGCCAGTAGTTATTGGGACAGGGGACCGGATGGCTACACCTTC. This sequence encodes CASSYWDRGPDGYTF.